The clone carrying this T cell receptor beta chain was counted only a few times. What it recognizes is unknown. The use of a sample-barcoded 5' primer and a J-beta primer mix characterized a second PCR of about 7 to 12 cycles. A 12-random-nucleotide template-switch adaptor tagged each cDNA molecule. MiXCR was run by TCRdb on the 5' RACE reads, yielding one entry per CDR3 protein. The table shows around 1,500,000 distinct CDR3 sequences, with 25% to 30% occurring only once. This sample is part of a study of blood T cells in healthy people across ages. The CDR3 has 14 amino acids. V was trimmed by 3 bases and J by 1 base, leaving 9 bases between them. CDR1 and CDR2 from the germline V gene are SNHLY and FYNNEI. Study-level results: Older age went with lower TCR beta diversity per million T cells, in a roughly linear way. Since the PBMCs were unsorted, naive and antigen-experienced cells could not be conclusively compared.

Input material: blood. The receptor was isolated from a woman between 25 and 40 years old in good health. The chain has TRBV2 and TRBJ2-5; possibly TRBD2 for D (6 bases). This CDR3 is CASSEGGVQETQYF. The CDR3 DNA reads as TGTGCCAGCAGTGAGGGGGGAGTCCAAGAGACCCAGTACTTC.